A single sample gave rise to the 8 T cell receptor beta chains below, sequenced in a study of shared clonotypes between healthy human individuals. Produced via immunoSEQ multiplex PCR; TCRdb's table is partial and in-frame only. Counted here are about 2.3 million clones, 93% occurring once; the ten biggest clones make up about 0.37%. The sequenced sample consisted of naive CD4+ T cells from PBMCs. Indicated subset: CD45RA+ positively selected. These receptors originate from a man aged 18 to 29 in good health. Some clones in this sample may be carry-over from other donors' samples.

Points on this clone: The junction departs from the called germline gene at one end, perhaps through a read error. Here the CDR3 reads CVSSPYRLSSGNTIYF. The CDR3 DNA is TGTGTCAGCTCACCTTACAGGCTAAGCTCTGGAAACACCATATATTTT. The rearrangement links TRBV18 to TRBJ1-3, with D possibly matching TRBD1 (5 bases). From germline, CDR1 is KGHSH and CDR2 LQKENI. The length of the CDR3 is 16 residues.

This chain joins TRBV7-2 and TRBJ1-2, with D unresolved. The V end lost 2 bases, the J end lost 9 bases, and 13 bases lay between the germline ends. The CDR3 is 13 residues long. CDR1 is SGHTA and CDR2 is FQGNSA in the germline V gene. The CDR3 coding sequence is TGTGCCAGCAGCTTAACTTTTGCCCGAAGCTACACCTTC. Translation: CASSLTFARSYTF.

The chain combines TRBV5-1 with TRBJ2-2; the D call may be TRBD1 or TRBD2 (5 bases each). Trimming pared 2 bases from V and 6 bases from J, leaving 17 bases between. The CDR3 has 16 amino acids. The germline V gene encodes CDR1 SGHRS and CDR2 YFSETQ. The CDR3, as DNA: TGCGCCAGCAGCTTCTCCGGGACCGAAGGTTCCGGGGAGCTGTTTTTT. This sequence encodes CASSFSGTEGSGELFF.

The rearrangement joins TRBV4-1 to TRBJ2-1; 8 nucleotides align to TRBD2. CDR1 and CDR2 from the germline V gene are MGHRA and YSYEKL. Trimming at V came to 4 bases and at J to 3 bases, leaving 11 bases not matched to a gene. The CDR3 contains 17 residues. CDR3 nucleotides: TGCGCCAGCAGCCGCCCAGGTAGTAGCGGGAACTACAATGAGCAGTTCTTC. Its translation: CASSRPGSSGNYNEQFF.

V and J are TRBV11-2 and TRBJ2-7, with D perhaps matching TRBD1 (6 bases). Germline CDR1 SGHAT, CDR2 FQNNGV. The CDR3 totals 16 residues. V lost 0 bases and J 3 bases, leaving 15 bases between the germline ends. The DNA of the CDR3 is TGTGCCAGCAGCTTAGACGTTCGCAGGGGACGCTACGAGCAGTACTTC. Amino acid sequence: CASSLDVRRGRYEQYF.

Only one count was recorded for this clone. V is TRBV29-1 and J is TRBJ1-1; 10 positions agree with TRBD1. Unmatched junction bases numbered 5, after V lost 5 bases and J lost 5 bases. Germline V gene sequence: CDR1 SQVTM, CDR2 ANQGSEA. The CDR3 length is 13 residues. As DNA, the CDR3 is TGCAGCGTTCCTGGACAGGGGGGTACTGAAGCTTTCTTT. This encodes CSVPGQGGTEAFF. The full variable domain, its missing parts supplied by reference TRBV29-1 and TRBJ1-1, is SAVISQKPSRDICQRGTSLTIQCQVDSQVTMMFWYRQQPGQSLTLIATANQGSEATYESGFVIDKFPISRPNLTFSTLTVSNMSPEDSSIYLCSVPGQGGTEAFFGQGTRLTVV.

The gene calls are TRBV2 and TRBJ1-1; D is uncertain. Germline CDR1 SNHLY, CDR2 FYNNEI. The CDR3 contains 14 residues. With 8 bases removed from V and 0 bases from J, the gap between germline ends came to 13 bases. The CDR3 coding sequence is TGTGCCAGCCGGTTGGCAGTAATGAACACTGAAGCTTTCTTT. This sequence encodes CASRLAVMNTEAFF.

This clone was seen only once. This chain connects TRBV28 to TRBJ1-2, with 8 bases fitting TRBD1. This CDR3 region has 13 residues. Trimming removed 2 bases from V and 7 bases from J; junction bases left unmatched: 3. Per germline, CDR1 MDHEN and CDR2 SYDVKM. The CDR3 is CASSLTQGAGYTF. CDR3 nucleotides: TGTGCCAGCAGTTTAACGCAGGGGGCTGGCTACACCTTC.